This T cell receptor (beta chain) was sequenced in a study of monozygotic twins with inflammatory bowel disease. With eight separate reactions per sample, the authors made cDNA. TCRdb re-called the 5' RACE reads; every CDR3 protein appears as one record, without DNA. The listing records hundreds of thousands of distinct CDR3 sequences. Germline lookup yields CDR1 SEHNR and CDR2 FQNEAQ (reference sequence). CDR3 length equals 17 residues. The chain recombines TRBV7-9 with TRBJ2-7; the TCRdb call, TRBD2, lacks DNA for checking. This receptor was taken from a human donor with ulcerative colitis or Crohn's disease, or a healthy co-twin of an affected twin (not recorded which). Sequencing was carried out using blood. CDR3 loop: CASSSPRGGLTDHEQYF.